This T cell receptor beta chain was observed in a study of PD-L1 blockade in urothelial cancer. Overall study context: Atezolizumab, begun by patients around 2014, was given at 1,200 mg intravenously every 3 weeks.

Study-level points and caveats: Tumor-linked clones in blood grew more by 3 weeks in durable-benefit patients.

Clones were sequenced by immunoSEQ multiplex PCR, and TCRdb holds only the in-frame ones, with some missing. Here the sample spans about 90,000 clones, roughly 90% being singletons. This clone turned up a few times. Its cognate antigen is unknown. The sample consisted of PBMCs, taken around atezolizumab (anti-PD-L1) treatment. This clonotype originated in a man aged 55 to 70 with urothelial cancer.

The CDR3 region is CASSPTTGTSRETQYF. The CDR3 coding sequence is TGTGCCAGCAGCCCTACGACCGGGACTAGCAGAGAGACCCAGTACTTC. V usage is TRBV7-3 and J usage is TRBJ2-5, with 9 bases lining up with TRBD2. Per the germline V gene, CDR1 is SGHTA and CDR2 is FQGTGA. The CDR3 extends over 16 amino acids. Trimming removed 5 bases from V and 4 bases from J; junction bases left unmatched: 11.